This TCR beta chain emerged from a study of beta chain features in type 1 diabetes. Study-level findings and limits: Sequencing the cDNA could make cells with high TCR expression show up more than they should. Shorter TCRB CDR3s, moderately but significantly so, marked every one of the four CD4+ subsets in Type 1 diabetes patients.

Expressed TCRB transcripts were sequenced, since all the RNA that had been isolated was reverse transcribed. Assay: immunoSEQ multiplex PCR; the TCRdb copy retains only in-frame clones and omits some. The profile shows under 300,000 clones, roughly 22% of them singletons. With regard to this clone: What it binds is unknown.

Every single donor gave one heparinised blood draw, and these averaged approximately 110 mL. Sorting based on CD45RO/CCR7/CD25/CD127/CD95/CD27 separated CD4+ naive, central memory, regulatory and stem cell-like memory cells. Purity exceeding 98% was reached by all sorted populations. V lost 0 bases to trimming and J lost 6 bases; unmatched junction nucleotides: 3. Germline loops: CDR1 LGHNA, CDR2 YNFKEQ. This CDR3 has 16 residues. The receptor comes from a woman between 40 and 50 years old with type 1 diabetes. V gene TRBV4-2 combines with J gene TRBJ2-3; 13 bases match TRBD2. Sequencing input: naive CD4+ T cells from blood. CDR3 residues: CASSQDGTSGTDTQYF. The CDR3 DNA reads TGTGCCAGCAGCCAAGACGGGACTAGCGGGACCGATACGCAGTATTTT.